These T cell receptor beta chains were read from a single sample in a study of blood T cell repertoires in COVID-19. Assay used: immunoSEQ multiplex PCR; TCRdb lists only in-frame clones, some missing. The table has fewer than 80,000 clones, roughly 75% seen once. The sequencing sample was made of peripheral blood. Receptors originate from a human donor in a cohort sampled during active COVID-19. Both conserved end residues are part of each CDR3. A D gene is named only where the DNA matches it firmly. Clone size is stated in some rows and not others, as once, few, many or a class when expanded.

TRBJ2-5 | TRBV6-5 | . | . | TGTGCCAGCAGCCGGGACATATCAGAGACCCAGTACTTC | CASSRDISETQYF
TRBJ2-2 | TRBV7-3 | . | TRBD2 | TGTGCCAGCAGCCCGGGACTAGCGGGAGCCGGGGAGCTGTTTTTT | CASSPGLAGAGELFF
TRBJ2-7 | TRBV10-3 | once | TRBD1 | TGTGCCATCGGGTCTCGAACAGGGGAAGACTACGAGCAGTACTTC | CAIGSRTGEDYEQYF
TRBJ1-6 | TRBV29-1 | many | . | TGCAGCGTTGGATGGACAGATAATTCACCCCTCCACTTT | CSVGWTDNSPLHF
TRBJ2-1 | TRBV14 | few | . | TGTGCCAGCAGCCCACTTCCTCGGAATGAGCAGTTCTTC | CASSPLPRNEQFF
TRBJ2-7 | TRBV6-5 | . | . | TGTGCCAGCAGTTACAAGGACGGGACCTACGAGCAGTACTTC | CASSYKDGTYEQYF
TRBJ2-1 | TRBV4-3 | . | TRBD2 | TGCGCCAGCAGCCAAGAACTAGCGGGTTCTTACAATGAGCAGTTCTTC | CASSQELAGSYNEQFF
TRBJ2-7 | TRBV28 | . | TRBD2 | TGTGCCAGCAGAGCCCGGAGCGCCTCGGGACTAGCGGGGTCCTACGAGCAGTACTTC | CASRARSASGLAGSYEQYF
TRBJ1-1 | TRBV5-5 | . | TRBD1 | TGTGCCAGCAGCTTGTGGGACAGCATGAACACTGAAGCTTTCTTT | CASSLWDSMNTEAFF
TRBJ2-2 | TRBV18 | once | TRBD2 | TGTGCCAGCTCACCGACTAGCGGGAGAGGGTCCGGGGAGCTGTTTTTT | CASSPTSGRGSGELFF
TRBJ1-1 | TRBV2 | . | . | TGTGCCAGCAGTGGGCGGATGAACACTGAAGCTTTCTTT | CASSGRMNTEAFF
TRBJ2-1 | TRBV4-3 | . | . | TGCGCCAGCAGCCAAGACCGGTACTACAATGAGCAGTTCTTC | CASSQDRYYNEQFF
TRBJ2-7 | TRBV5-8 | many | . | TGTGCCAGCAGCCGAGGGGCAGGGGCGTCCTACGAGCAGTACTTC | CASSRGAGASYEQYF
TRBJ2-7 | TRBV19 | . | TRBD2 | TGTGCCAGTAGTATGACTAGCGGGGTATCCTACGAGCAGTACTTC | CASSMTSGVSYEQYF
TRBJ2-7 | TRBV28 | . | . | TGTGCCAGCCTCCGCGGAGGCGCCTACGAGCAGTACTTC | CASLRGGAYEQYF
TRBJ2-3 | TRBV30 | . | TRBD2 | TGTGCGGGGGGGAGGGCTAGCACAGATACGCAGTATTTT | CAGGRASTDTQYF
TRBJ2-5 | TRBV7-2 | . | . | TGTGCCAGCAGCTTCTTACAGGTCCTTGGAGAGACCCAGTACTTC | CASSFLQVLGETQYF
TRBJ2-7 | TRBV19 | . | . | TGTGCCAGTAGTGCCCCTAACTACGAGCAGTACTTC | CASSAPNYEQYF
TRBJ2-5 | TRBV18 | . | TRBD1 | TGTGCCAGCTCACCACGACAGGGCGAGACCCAGTACTTC | CASSPRQGETQYF
TRBJ2-4 | TRBV5-4 | . | TRBD1 | TGTGCCAGCAGCTACCCTGGGACAGAAAAGTACTTC | CASSYPGTEKYF
TRBJ2-7 | TRBV5-1 | . | . | TGCGCCAGCAGGTCCACAGGGGGGGACTACGAGCAGTACTTC | CASRSTGGDYEQYF
TRBJ2-7 | TRBV4-3 | once | . | TGCGCCAGCAGTCGGGATCCGGGCTACGAGCAGTACTTC | CASSRDPGYEQYF
TRBJ2-5 | TRBV10-3 | . | . | TGTGCCATCAGTGAACCGGACAACCCCGGGGAGACCCAGTACTTC | CAISEPDNPGETQYF
TRBJ2-2 | TRBV18 | . | TRBD2 | TGTGCCAGCTCACCACCGAGGACTAGCGGGACCACCGGGGAGCTGTTTTTT | CASSPPRTSGTTGELFF
TRBJ2-3 | TRBV7-3 | . | . | TGTGCCAGCAGACTGGACTACACAGATACGCAGTATTTT | CASRLDYTDTQYF
TRBJ2-1 | TRBV10-2 | . | . | TGCGCCAGCAGTGCCGCGGGAAGTCCGTTCTTC | CASSAAGSPFF
TRBJ2-3 | TRBV6-2/TRBV6-3 | . | . | TGTGCCAGCAGTTCCCCAGGGGCGGAAATCACAGATACGCAGTATTTT | CASSSPGAEITDTQYF
TRBJ2-7 | TRBV3-1/TRBV3-2 | . | . | TGTGCCAGCAGGCGGGGACTGGGTTCAGCCTACGAGCAGTACTTC | CASRRGLGSAYEQYF
TRBJ2-7 | TRBV19 | once | TRBD1 | TGTGCCAGTAGTATAACGGGACAGGGGGGGGACTCCTACGAGCAGTACTTC | CASSITGQGGDSYEQYF
TRBJ1-2 | TRBV7-2 | . | . | TGTGCCAGCAGCTTAGATGCGACTTATGGCTACACCTTC | CASSLDATYGYTF
TRBJ2-1 | TRBV5-5 | . | TRBD2 | TGTGCCAGCAGCTTACCGGGACTAGCGGGAGACTATGAGCAGTTCTTC | CASSLPGLAGDYEQFF
TRBJ1-3 | TRBV5-6 | . | TRBD1 | TGTGCCAGCAGCTCCGAGACAGGGGGCAACTCTGGAAACACCATATATTTT | CASSSETGGNSGNTIYF
TRBJ2-7 | TRBV6-6 | once | . | TGTGCCAGCAGTTACGTTGAAGGAGGCGAGCAGTACTTC | CASSYVEGGEQYF
TRBJ1-1 | TRBV6-5 | . | . | TGTGCCAGCTACCGGGACTTGGGCACTGAAGCTTTCTTT | CASYRDLGTEAFF
TRBJ1-3 | TRBV6-5 | once | . | TGTGCCAGCGGCGGCACCGGAAACACCATATATTTT | CASGGTGNTIYF
TRBJ2-7 | TRBV7-2 | . | TRBD1 | TGTGCCAGCAGCTTGGGGACAGGGGGCCCGTTCGGCGAGCAGTACTTC | CASSLGTGGPFGEQYF
TRBJ1-4 | TRBV30 | . | TRBD1 | TGTGCCTGGAGCGGTGGCGGGACAGGAGCCTATAATGAAAAACTGTTTTTT | CAWSGGGTGAYNEKLFF
TRBJ2-1 | TRBV7-2 | once | . | TGTGCCAGCAGACCTAATCGGCAGCTAGTCTACAATGAGCAGTTCTTC | CASRPNRQLVYNEQFF
TRBJ1-5 | TRBV7-8 | . | TRBD1 | TGTGCCAGCAGCCCCCGGACAGGATATAGCAATCAGCCCCAGCATTTT | CASSPRTGYSNQPQHF
TRBJ2-7 | TRBV6-2/TRBV6-3 | . | . | TGTGCCAGCAGTTCCCATGGGCATTCCTACGAGCAGTACTTC | CASSSHGHSYEQYF
TRBJ1-6 | TRBV5-1 | . | . | TGCGCCAGCAGCTTGGCTGGGTCTTGGGGAGGGAGTTCACCCCTCCACTTT | CASSLAGSWGGSSPLHF
TRBJ2-1 | TRBV2 | . | . | TGTGCCAGCGGGCCATACAATGAGCAGTTCTTC | CASGPYNEQFF